These T cell receptor beta chains were read from a single sample in a study of technical replicates of blood from several donors. Only in-frame clones appear in the TCRdb table, and some are missing; sequencing was by immunoSEQ multiplex PCR. The sample carries about 70,000 clones, 90% to 95% recorded once. Specimen: T cells isolated from PBMCs. Receptors were obtained from a human donor in good health. The CDR3 runs from the conserved cysteine through the conserved F or W. A D gene is named only where the DNA matches it firmly. Clone sizes are given selectively: once, few, many, or a class where the clone is expanded.

j_call d_call clone_size v_call cdr3_length cdr3_nt cdr3_aa
TRBJ2-6 . . TRBV7-2 16 TGTGCCAGCAGCCCGGAGGGTCCGGCTGGGGCCAACGTCCTGACTTTC CASSPEGPAGANVLTF
TRBJ1-3 . . TRBV28 11 TGTGCCAGCAAGCAGGGGCTCACCATATATTTT CASKQGLTIYF
TRBJ2-5 . . TRBV5-1 14 TGCGCCAGCAGCTTGGAGGGAGATAGAGAGACCCAGTACTTC CASSLEGDRETQYF
TRBJ1-2 . . TRBV25-1 11 TGTGCCAGCAGTGGACGGGTAGGCTACACCTTC CASSGRVGYTF
TRBJ1-3 . . TRBV25-1 18 TGTGCCAGCAGTGGGGGGGGCTCCAATCGGCACTCTGGAAACACCATATATTTT CASSGGGSNRHSGNTIYF
TRBJ1-3 . . TRBV29-1 15 TGCAGCGTAGGGCCGACGGGACAAGATGGAAACACCATATATTTT CSVGPTGQDGNTIYF
TRBJ1-1 . . TRBV6-5 14 TGTGCCAGCAGATACAACGGGGGGGTCACTGAAGCTTTCTTT CASRYNGGVTEAFF
TRBJ1-4 . . TRBV6-1 14 TGTGCCAGCAGTTCCCTCCGGGGAGTCGAAAAACTGTTTTTT CASSSLRGVEKLFF
TRBJ1-4 . . TRBV30 14 TGTGCCTGGAGTGTACAAGGGGCACAGGAAAAACTGTTTTTT CAWSVQGAQEKLFF
TRBJ2-1 . . TRBV27 13 TGTGCCAGCAGTTTATCGCGCGTAAGTGAGCAGTTCTTC CASSLSRVSEQFF
TRBJ2-6 TRBD1 . TRBV9 17 TGTGCCAGCAGCGGGGGACAGTTGAACTCTGGGGCCAACGTCCTGACTTTC CASSGGQLNSGANVLTF
TRBJ2-5 TRBD2 . TRBV7-9 14 TGTGCCGGTACACTAGCGGGACACCAAGAGACCCAGTACTTC CAGTLAGHQETQYF
TRBJ2-2 TRBD1 . TRBV2 13 TGTGCCAGCGGACAGGGAAACACCGGGGAGCTGTTTTTT CASGQGNTGELFF
TRBJ1-1 . . TRBV10-3 12 TGTGCCATTAAACAGGGGAACACTGAAGCTTTCTTT CAIKQGNTEAFF
TRBJ2-3 . . TRBV13 16 TGTGCCAGCAGCTTAGGCAAGGGGTGGAGCACAGATACGCAGTATTTT CASSLGKGWSTDTQYF
TRBJ2-7 . few TRBV11-2 12 TGTGCCAGCAGCTCCAACAGGGACGAGCAGTACTTC CASSSNRDEQYF
TRBJ2-7 . . TRBV5-1 13 TGCGCCAGCAGCCTCGAATCGGGATTCGAGCAGTACTTC CASSLESGFEQYF
TRBJ1-5 . . TRBV7-9 13 TGTGCCAGCAGCCGAGACAGTGAAGGACCCCAGCATTTT CASSRDSEGPQHF
TRBJ1-1 . . TRBV29-1 14 TGCAGCGTTGAACCCGAGACAGAGAACACTGAAGCTTTCTTT CSVEPETENTEAFF
TRBJ1-1 . . TRBV5-6 14 TGTGCCAGCAGCCGTGACAGGCTGAACACTGAAGCTTTCTTT CASSRDRLNTEAFF
TRBJ1-2 . . TRBV2 12 TGTGCCAGCAGTATATACAGGGATGGCTACACCTTC CASSIYRDGYTF
TRBJ2-7 . . TRBV7-8 13 TGTGCCAGCAGCCAGGCTCCGTCCTACGAGCAGTACTTC CASSQAPSYEQYF
TRBJ2-7 . once TRBV11-2 12 TGTGCCAGCAGCGCCGGTAACCACGAGCAGTACTTC CASSAGNHEQYF
TRBJ1-2 . . TRBV5-1 13 TGCGCCAGCAGCTTGACCTCCGGGGATGGCTACACCTTC CASSLTSGDGYTF
TRBJ1-2 TRBD1 once TRBV7-9 14 TGTGCCAGCAGCTCAGACAGGGGGCGGGATGGCTACACCTTC CASSSDRGRDGYTF
TRBJ2-3 . . TRBV4-3 11 TGCGCCAGCAGCCATCTAGATACGCAGTATTTT CASSHLDTQYF
TRBJ2-1 . . TRBV9 15 TGTGCCAGCAGCGTATCTGCGGGTGGTTACAATGAGCAGTTCTTC CASSVSAGGYNEQFF
TRBJ1-2 TRBD1 . TRBV13 15 TGTGCCAGCAGCTTGGGGACAGGAGCTAACTATGGCTACACCTTC CASSLGTGANYGYTF
TRBJ2-7 . . TRBV29-1 13 TGCAGCGTTGGGTCAGTAAGCTCCTACGAGCAGTACTTC CSVGSVSSYEQYF
TRBJ2-7 TRBD1 . TRBV7-2 15 TGTGCCAGCAGCTTACCCGGACAGGGGTCCTACGAGCAGTACTTC CASSLPGQGSYEQYF
TRBJ1-1 . . TRBV29-1 12 TGCAGCGTCCATCGGGTAAACACTGAAGCTTTCTTT CSVHRVNTEAFF
TRBJ1-2 . . TRBV25-1 13 TGTGCCAGCAGTATGGCGAGACAGGCCGGCTACACCTTC CASSMARQAGYTF
TRBJ2-1 TRBD2 . TRBV18 14 TGTGCCAGCTCATCCCGGGAGGGCGGCGATGAGCAGTTCTTC CASSSREGGDEQFF
TRBJ2-1 . . TRBV7-3 15 TGTGCCAGCAGCTTAACCGGAGCAGGGTCCAATGAGCAGTTCTTC CASSLTGAGSNEQFF
TRBJ1-5 TRBD1 . TRBV2 15 TGTGCCAGCAGTCTGGACAGGAATAGCAATCAGCCCCAGCATTTT CASSLDRNSNQPQHF
TRBJ2-2 . . TRBV11-3 17 TGTGCCAGCAGCTTAGAGACCCAAGACAGCAACACCGGGGAGCTGTTTTTT CASSLETQDSNTGELFF
TRBJ2-3 TRBD2 . TRBV7-8 17 TGTGCCAGCAGCTCTGGACTAGCGGGGGGTGGCACAGATACGCAGTATTTT CASSSGLAGGGTDTQYF
TRBJ1-1 . . TRBV7-9 12 TGTGCCAGCAGCGGCGGGCCCTTTGAAGCTTTCTTT CASSGGPFEAFF
TRBJ1-1 TRBD1 . TRBV5-4 13 TGTGCCCGAGGGGACAGGACACACACTGAAGCTTTCTTT CARGDRTHTEAFF
TRBJ2-3 TRBD2 . TRBV7-2 15 TGTGCCAGCAGCTTTAGCGGGAGGGGCACAGATACGCAGTATTTT CASSFSGRGTDTQYF
TRBJ2-5 . . TRBV2 14 TGTGCCAGCAGTGAAGTATTGGGGCTAGAGACCCAGTACTTC CASSEVLGLETQYF
TRBJ2-7 TRBD2 once TRBV15 15 TGTGCCACCAGCAGAGAAGCCGGGACTAGTGCCGAGCAGTACTTC CATSREAGTSAEQYF
TRBJ1-1 . . TRBV9 13 TGTGCCAGCAGCGTACAGGGAAACACTGAAGCTTTCTTT CASSVQGNTEAFF
TRBJ1-4 . . TRBV28 11 TGTGCCAGCAGGGAAGGGGCAAAACTGTTTTTT CASREGAKLFF
TRBJ1-1 . few TRBV30 13 TGTGCCTGGAATCCAGGCAGGGACACTGAAGCTTTCTTT CAWNPGRDTEAFF
TRBJ1-5 . few TRBV6-6 15 TGTGCCAGCACCCCTTCGGTCACCCTCAATCAGCCCCAGCATTTT CASTPSVTLNQPQHF
TRBJ2-3 . . TRBV6-5 12 TGTGCCAGCAGAACGGGATGGGATACGCAGTATTTT CASRTGWDTQYF
TRBJ2-7 . . TRBV11-3 13 TGTGCCAGCAGCTTAGAAAATGACAGAGAGCAGTACTTC CASSLENDREQYF
TRBJ1-2 TRBD1 . TRBV7-9 15 TGTGCCAGCAGCTTAGGACAGGGATTGGACTATGGCTACACCTTC CASSLGQGLDYGYTF
TRBJ1-1 TRBD1 . TRBV11-2 13 TGTGCCAGCAGCTTCGACAGGGACACTGAAGCTTTCTTT CASSFDRDTEAFF
TRBJ2-5 . once TRBV1 13 TGCACCAGCAGCCAAGACAGGGGAGAGACCCAGTACTTC CTSSQDRGETQYF
TRBJ2-1 . . TRBV30 14 TGTGCCTGGAGTCAACACCAGGGTTACAATGAGCAGTTCTTC CAWSQHQGYNEQFF
TRBJ1-1 . once TRBV5-1 14 TGCGCCAGCAGCCAACTCCTGAGGGACACTGAAGCTTTCTTT CASSQLLRDTEAFF
TRBJ1-2 TRBD1 . TRBV5-4 13 TGTGCCAGCAGCCGCAGCAGGGGGGTGGGCTACACCTTC CASSRSRGVGYTF
TRBJ1-5 TRBD1 . TRBV11-3 12 TGTGCCAGCAGCCACAGGGGCCAGCCCCAGCATTTT CASSHRGQPQHF
TRBJ1-5 . . TRBV5-1 13 TGCGCCAGCAGCCCCGGGGGCAATCAGCCCCAGCATTTT CASSPGGNQPQHF
TRBJ2-7 TRBD1 . TRBV6-5 15 TGTGCCAGCAGCGCAGACAGGGGCCTTTTCTACGAGCAGTACTTC CASSADRGLFYEQYF
TRBJ2-5 . . TRBV10-1 12 TGCGCCAGCAGTTACCAGTCGGGGACCCAGTACTTC CASSYQSGTQYF
TRBJ2-4 . . TRBV7-2 15 TGTGCCAGCAGCTTCTCCCCGGGAGCCAAAAACATTCAGTACTTC CASSFSPGAKNIQYF
TRBJ1-1 TRBD1 . TRBV7-6 15 TGTGCCAGCAGCTTCCTCTCGGGACAGGTCCCAGAAGCTTTCTTT CASSFLSGQVPEAFF